The entry that follows covers one T cell receptor (beta chain) sequence. The antigen remains unidentified. The CDR3 consists of 14 residues. The germline V gene has CDR1 SGHNT and CDR2 YYREEE (reference sequence). V trimming: 6 bases; J trimming: 5 bases; junction bases outside the gene matches: 4. Repertoires were generated with immunoSEQ multiplex PCR, while TCRdb's copy carries only in-frame clones and drops some. Here the sample spans more than 95,000 clones, about 93% being singletons. The data were obtained in a study of siplizumab effects on memory and regulatory T cells. The study's findings and limits: The naive T cell population seemed more diverse than memory cells and seemed a major contributor to the alloresponse. Whether the proliferating Tregs (from siplizumab cultures) were suppressive was not confirmed.

This chain joins TRBV5-4 and TRBJ2-1; 11 nucleotides align to TRBD2. Material for sequencing was Tregs sorted from blood. The receptor was derived from a human donor in good health. For the CDR3, the DNA is TGTGCCAGCAAGGCTAGCGGGAGGAACAATGAGCAGTTCTTC. Translating gives CASKASGRNNEQFF.